Listed here is a single T cell receptor (beta chain). Its antigen is not known. The data are from a study of cytomegalovirus exposure and HLA in healthy donors. Findings and limits, study-wide: The listing of 150 to 200 TCR beta chains classed them as cytomegalovirus-associated. Later genetic work tied a missense DCLRE1C variant to beta-chain V and J trimming.

PCR primers comprised 60 Vbeta and 13 Jbeta primers. Sequencing used immunoSEQ multiplex PCR; TCRdb keeps in-frame clones, though not all of them. Of 100,000 to 150,000 clones in the sample, about 74% were seen once. In germline, CDR1 is SGHTA, CDR2 FQGNSA. V was clipped by 1 base and J by 2 bases, with 7 bases between them. The CDR3 is made up of 14 amino acids. This sequence joins TRBV7-2 and TRBJ2-3; D is ambiguous. The sequencing input was PBMCs. This TCR derives from a male donor in good health and CMV-seronegative. The CDR3 loop is CASSLVVATDTQYF. CDR3 DNA sequence: TGTGCCAGCAGCTTAGTTGTAGCCACAGATACGCAGTATTTT.